These 27 T cell receptor beta chains were all obtained from the same sample, sequenced in a study of Graves' ophthalmopathy and Graves' hyperthyroidism. Scientists amplified the TCR beta CDR3 regions from RNA transcripts. HTBI primers were employed in first-round RT-PCR, then a second-round multiplex PCR followed. TCRdb independently ran MiXCR on the multiplex PCR reads; one entry per CDR3 protein. Among 350,000 to 450,000 distinct CDR3 sequences listed, roughly 21% were seen once. Sample: peripheral blood. The receptors derive from a woman aged 18 to 35 with stable Graves' hyperthyroidism.

This clonotype appeared many times. The J gene is TRBJ2-7, the V gene TRBV20-1; 9 bases line up with TRBD1. The CDR3 sequence is 13 residues long. J gave up 2 bases and V 8 bases, and 7 bases lay outside the gene matches. CDR1 DFQATT and CDR2 SNEGSKA come from the germline V gene (reference sequence). Here the CDR3 DNA reads TGCAGTATCCCTCGGGACAGGGCCTACGAGCAGTACTTC. Its protein product is CSIPRDRAYEQYF.

This sequence joins TRBV10-3 and TRBJ1-1; 7 bases are shared with TRBD1. Germline V gives CDR1 ENHRY, CDR2 SYGVKD. The V segment lost 10 bases and the J segment 6 bases; nucleotides outside the gene matches: 11. This CDR3 has 13 residues. CDR3 loop: CANRDRAWAEAFF. The CDR3 DNA reads TGTGCCAACCGAGACAGGGCGTGGGCTGAAGCTTTCTTT.

This clonotype was picked up a small number of times. J is TRBJ1-1 and V is TRBV6-2 or TRBV6-3; D perhaps matches TRBD1 (5 bases). V was pared by 0 bases and J by 4 bases, with 15 bases between. The germline V gene encodes CDR1 MNHEY and CDR2 SVGEGT. The CDR3 length is 16 residues. CDR3 nucleotides: TGTGCCAGCAGTTACTCGAATCTATTTGGGGGCACTGAAGCTTTCTTT. Its protein is CASSYSNLFGGTEAFF.

This clonotype was recorded at least ten times. The chain recombines TRBV7-8 with TRBJ1-5; 10 bases match TRBD1. From germline, CDR1 is SGHVS and CDR2 FQNEAQ. The CDR3 totals 15 residues. V shed 5 bases, J shed 5 bases, and the junction held 6 bases outside the gene matches. The CDR3 sequence: CASSPRDRGDQPQHF. The CDR3 coding sequence is TGTGCCAGCAGCCCTAGGGACAGGGGTGATCAGCCCCAGCATTTT.

This clonotype was recorded only once. The gene calls are TRBV28 and TRBJ1-2; D is possibly TRBD1 (6 bases). This CDR3 spans 13 amino acids. In germline, CDR1 is MDHEN, CDR2 SYDVKM. Trimming stripped 2 bases from V and 8 bases from J, with 12 bases between. The CDR3 spells CASSLQGPGGYTF. In DNA form, the CDR3 reads TGTGCCAGCAGTTTACAGGGGCCGGGGGGCTACACCTTC.

This clonotype appeared once. A much larger clone sits a single nucleotide away, making a read error possible. This rearrangement joins TRBV10-3 to TRBJ2-2, with a tentative D call TRBD2 (5 bases). The CDR3 totals 15 residues. The V and J ends lost 3 bases and 4 bases respectively, with 12 bases between them. Germline V gene data show CDR1 as ENHRY and CDR2 as SYGVKD. CDR3 loop: CAISDQPAGTGELFF. CDR3 DNA sequence: TGTGCCATCAGTGACCAGCCGGCGGGCACCGGGGAGCTGTTTTTT.

The CDR3 spells CASRGGGTGYEAFF. The DNA for the CDR3 is TGTGCCAGTAGAGGGGGAGGGACAGGGTATGAAGCTTTCTTT. This chain joins TRBV19 and TRBJ1-1, with 9 nucleotides matching TRBD1. This CDR3 comprises 14 residues. Trimming at V came to 6 bases and at J to 7 bases, leaving 9 bases not matched to a gene. Germline assignment: CDR1 LNHDA and CDR2 SQIVND (reference sequence).

This rearrangement joins TRBV25-1 to TRBJ1-2, with D unresolved. Trimming pared 0 bases from V and 8 bases from J, leaving 13 bases between. Germline V lookup: CDR1 MGHDK, CDR2 SYGVNS. This CDR3 is 14 amino acids long. CDR3 nucleotides: TGTGCCAGCAGTGAATACCCAACCTCTTCGGGCTACACCTTC. Protein product: CASSEYPTSSGYTF.

CDR3 protein: CASSYGDLTSPNYGYTF. The CDR3 DNA is TGTGCCAGCAGTTACGGGGACTTGACAAGTCCTAACTATGGCTACACCTTC. The chain carries TRBV6-5 and TRBJ1-2; possible D gene TRBD1, 5 bases. This CDR3 region has 17 residues. V shed 2 bases and J shed 0 bases, with 16 bases lying between them. The V gene's germline CDR1 is MNHEY and CDR2 SVGAGI.

This clonotype was recorded at least ten times. The chain uses TRBV6-5 and TRBJ1-1; D is possibly TRBD1 (5 bases). The CDR3 runs 16 residues. Germline values: CDR1 MNHEY, CDR2 SVGAGI. Deletions cut 3 bases from V and 10 bases from J, with 24 bases between. This CDR3 reads CASSYARGRAAVAAFF. The CDR3 DNA is TGTGCCAGCAGTTATGCCCGGGGACGGGCGGCGGTGGCAGCTTTCTTT.

This clonotype was recorded at least ten times. J is TRBJ2-4 and V is TRBV28, with D perhaps TRBD1 or TRBD2 (6 bases each). V gave up 4 bases and J gave up 0 bases, with 13 bases separating them. CDR3 length equals 16 residues. Looked up from germline, CDR1 is MDHEN and CDR2 is SYDVKM. CDR3 region: CASSSHREVAKNIQYF. The DNA of the CDR3 is TGTGCCAGCAGTTCCCACAGGGAGGTAGCCAAAAACATTCAGTACTTC.

This clonotype occurred many times. The V call is TRBV6-1, the J call TRBJ2-7; 7 bases align to TRBD1. The CDR3 spans 14 residues. V shed 4 bases and J 6 bases; nucleotides not matched to a gene: 9. Germline V gives CDR1 MNHNS, CDR2 SASEGT. For the CDR3, the DNA is TGTGCCAGCAGTGTCGACAGGGCCACCCGCGAGCAGTACTTC. Protein: CASSVDRATREQYF.

This clonotype has at least ten counts. The J gene is TRBJ1-1, the V gene TRBV4-1; maybe TRBD1 (6 bases). CDR1 and CDR2 (germline): MGHRA, YSYEKL. V lost 4 bases and J 2 bases, leaving 17 bases between the germline ends. The CDR3 length is 16 residues. This CDR3 reads CASSLESAGTNTEAFF. In DNA, the CDR3 is TGCGCCAGCAGCCTAGAGTCGGCAGGGACAAACACTGAAGCTTTCTTT.

This clonotype came up many times. The chain links TRBV12-3 or TRBV12-4 to TRBJ1-6; 7 bases are a match to TRBD1. Trimming removed 2 bases from V and 8 bases from J; junction bases left unmatched: 6. The CDR3 totals 15 residues. The CDR3 protein is CASSLNRGLYSPLHF. DNA of the CDR3: TGTGCCAGCAGTTTAAACAGGGGCCTTTATTCACCCCTCCACTTT.

Many counts were recorded for this clonotype. The rearrangement joins TRBV29-1 to TRBJ1-2, with 9 bases identical to TRBD1. From germline, CDR1 is SQVTM and CDR2 ANQGSEA. The CDR3 has 14 residues. With 6 bases clipped from V and 7 bases from J, the junction kept 12 bases outside the gene matches. CDR3 coding DNA: TGCAGCGTCGAGGGACAGGGTGTCTCCTCTGGCTACACCTTC. It yields the protein CSVEGQGVSSGYTF.

This clonotype was seen repeatedly, ten times or more. The V call is TRBV11-2, the J call TRBJ1-2; no clear D. The CDR3 length is 12 residues. Germline lookup yields CDR1 SGHAT and CDR2 FQNNGV. V was pared by 3 bases and J by 2 bases, with 4 bases between. This CDR3 reads CASSLRNYGYTF. In DNA, the CDR3 is TGTGCCAGCAGCTTGCGCAACTATGGCTACACCTTC.

This clonotype was seen ten or more times. This chain links TRBV6-7 with TRBJ1-1; D unclear. Being an ORF, TRBV6-7 has a function that is uncertain. CDR3 length: 13 amino acids. The ends were cut back, 6 bases at V and 1 base at J, with 9 bases in the middle. The CDR3 DNA reads as TGTGCCAGCAGACCTCGGGGGAACACTGAAGCTTTCTTT. As protein: CASRPRGNTEAFF.

This clonotype appeared many times. The chain recombines TRBV10-3 with TRBJ2-2; 13 bases map to TRBD2. From germline, CDR1 is ENHRY and CDR2 SYGVKD. The CDR3 has 16 amino acids. The ends lost 10 bases at V and 0 bases at J; junction bases unmatched: 5. In nucleotides, the CDR3 is TGTGCCACCGGGACTAGCGGGATTTCGAACACCGGGGAGCTGTTTTTT. Amino acid sequence: CATGTSGISNTGELFF.

The chain joins TRBV12-3 or TRBV12-4 to TRBJ1-1, with D perhaps matching TRBD1 (5 bases). This CDR3 has 13 residues. The V end lost 4 bases, the J end lost 6 bases, and 12 bases lay between the germline ends. CDR3: CASSSAGRAEAFF. The CDR3 region has the DNA TGTGCCAGCAGTTCCGCAGGGCGTGCTGAAGCTTTCTTT.

At least ten counts were recorded for this clonotype. The chain uses TRBV7-2 and TRBJ2-5; possible D gene TRBD1, 6 bases. V was shortened by 6 bases and J by 2 bases, with 16 bases between the two germline ends. Germline V lookup: CDR1 SGHTA, CDR2 FQGNSA. The CDR3 runs 15 residues. CDR3 amino acids: CASSLQGRRQETQYF. The CDR3 nucleotides read TGTGCCAGCAGTTTACAGGGCCGGAGGCAAGAGACCCAGTACTTC.

This clonotype was detected many times. This chain links TRBV18 with TRBJ1-3; D call uncertain. Trimming removed 3 bases at V and 0 bases at J, with 9 bases between. The CDR3 totals 15 residues. CDR1 and CDR2 (germline): KGHSH, LQKENI. The CDR3 loop reads CASSPGPNSGNTIYF. The CDR3 DNA is TGTGCCAGCTCACCGGGCCCGAACTCTGGAAACACCATATATTTT.

This clonotype was seen ten or more times. The chain couples TRBV5-5 to TRBJ2-2; D remains ambiguous. The CDR3 is made up of 16 amino acids. Between the trimmed V and J ends, which lost 1 base and 1 base, there was a span of 11 bases. Germline-derived CDR1 and CDR2 are SGHKS and YYEKEE (reference sequence). CDR3 in amino acids: CASSLWLGQNTGELFF. The CDR3 nucleotides read TGTGCCAGCAGCTTGTGGCTAGGGCAGAACACCGGGGAGCTGTTTTTT.

Ten or more counts support this clonotype. The chain recombines TRBV28 with TRBJ2-4; D might be TRBD2 (5 bases). This CDR3 comprises 13 residues. Germline V gene sequence: CDR1 MDHEN, CDR2 SYDVKM. V lost 6 bases and J lost 7, with 13 bases in between. As DNA, the CDR3 is TGTGCCAGCAGGGGCGGGTGGACGAACATTCAGTACTTC. Its protein is CASRGGWTNIQYF.

Ten or more counts support this clonotype. The rearrangement joins TRBV28 to TRBJ1-5, with D tentatively TRBD1 (5 bases). CDR1 and CDR2 from the germline V gene are MDHEN and SYDVKM. Trimming left V 6 bases short and J 9 bases short, with 21 bases between. This CDR3 spans 15 amino acids. For the CDR3, the DNA is TGTGCCAGCAGCCCCCCGGCGGATGGGGGGACGCCCCAGCATTTT. It codes for CASSPPADGGTPQHF.

The sample holds many counts of this clonotype. The rearrangement joins TRBV7-9 to TRBJ2-5; D unclear. Germline V gene data show CDR1 as SEHNR and CDR2 as FQNEAQ (reference sequence). V lost 1 base to trimming and J lost 2 bases, with 11 bases between them. The CDR3 runs to 15 residues. The CDR3 protein is CASSLGAYYQETQYF. As DNA, the CDR3 is TGTGCCAGCAGCTTAGGGGCTTACTATCAAGAGACCCAGTACTTC.

This clonotype was counted many times. The chain links TRBV2 to TRBJ2-5, with D tentatively TRBD2 (5 bases). V gave up 1 base and J gave up 1 base, with 10 bases separating them. CDR3 length equals 15 residues. Germline V lookup: CDR1 SNHLY, CDR2 FYNNEI. The CDR3 protein is CASSEGPSSQETQYF. CDR3 DNA sequence: TGTGCCAGCAGTGAAGGTCCTAGCAGCCAAGAGACCCAGTACTTC.

This clonotype was observed many times. The chain has TRBV20-1 and TRBJ2-5, with 9 bases fitting TRBD1. Trimming cost V 3 bases and J 5 bases; bases outside gene matches: 4. Germline lookup yields CDR1 DFQATT and CDR2 SNEGSKA (reference sequence). The CDR3 sequence is 13 residues long. Here the CDR3 DNA reads TGCAGTGCTAGCACAGGGGGCCTTGAGACCCAGTACTTC. Translated: CSASTGGLETQYF.